The rows below give T cell receptor beta chains drawn from one sample of a study of blood T cell repertoires in COVID-19. Sequencing used immunoSEQ multiplex PCR; TCRdb keeps in-frame clones, though not all of them. The table records 80,000 to 95,000 clones, roughly 75% of them present only once. The material sequenced was peripheral blood. These receptor sequences come from a woman aged 45-65 years with acute or convalescent COVID-19. Both conserved end residues are trimmed from each CDR3.

J	V	CDR3
TRBJ1-4	TRBV27	ASSFVTNEKLF
TRBJ1-2	TRBV5-6	ASSFRTGMEGYT
TRBJ2-2	TRBV4-1	ASSQDWVGQGAGELF
TRBJ1-4	TRBV6-5	ASSYDQVSGKLF
TRBJ2-7	TRBV12-3/TRBV12-4	ASSPDTSYEQY
TRBJ1-3	TRBV7-8	ASSLSRGQIAGNTIY
TRBJ2-5	TRBV2	ASTPGRETQY
TRBJ2-7	TRBV11-2	ASASGYEQY
TRBJ1-1	TRBV27	ASSSFDRMNTEAF
TRBJ1-5	TRBV6-2/TRBV6-3	ASSPRLQGGNNQPQH
TRBJ1-2	TRBV19	ASSSTGGYT
TRBJ2-7	TRBV30	ACLGGSAYEQY
TRBJ1-5	TRBV27	ASRPGPNQPQH
TRBJ2-5	TRBV4-1	ASSQGGQSPY
TRBJ2-7	TRBV9	ASSSRSPSDEQY